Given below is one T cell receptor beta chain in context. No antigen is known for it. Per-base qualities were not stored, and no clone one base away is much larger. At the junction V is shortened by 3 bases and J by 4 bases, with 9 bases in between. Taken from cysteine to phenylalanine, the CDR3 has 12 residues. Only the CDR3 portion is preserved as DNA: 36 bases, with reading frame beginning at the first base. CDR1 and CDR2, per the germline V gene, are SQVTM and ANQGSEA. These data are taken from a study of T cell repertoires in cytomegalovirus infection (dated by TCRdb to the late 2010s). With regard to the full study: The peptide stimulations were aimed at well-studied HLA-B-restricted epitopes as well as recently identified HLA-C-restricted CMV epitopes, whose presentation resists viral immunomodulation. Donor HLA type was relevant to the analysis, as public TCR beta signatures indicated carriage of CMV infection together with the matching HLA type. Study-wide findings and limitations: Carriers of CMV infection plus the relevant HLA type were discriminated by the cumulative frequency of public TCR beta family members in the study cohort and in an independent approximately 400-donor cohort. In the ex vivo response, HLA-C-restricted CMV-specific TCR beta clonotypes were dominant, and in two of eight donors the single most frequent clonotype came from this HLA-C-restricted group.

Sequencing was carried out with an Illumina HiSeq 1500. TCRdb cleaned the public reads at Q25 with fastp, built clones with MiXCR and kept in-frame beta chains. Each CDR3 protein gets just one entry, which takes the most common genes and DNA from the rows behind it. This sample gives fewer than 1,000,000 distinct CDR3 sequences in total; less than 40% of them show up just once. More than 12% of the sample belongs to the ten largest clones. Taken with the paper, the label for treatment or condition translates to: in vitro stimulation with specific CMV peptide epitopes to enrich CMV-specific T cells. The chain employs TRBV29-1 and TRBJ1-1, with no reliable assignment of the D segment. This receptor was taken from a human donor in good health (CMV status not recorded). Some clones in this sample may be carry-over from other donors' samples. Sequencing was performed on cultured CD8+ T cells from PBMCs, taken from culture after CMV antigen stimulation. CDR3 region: CSVDSRSTEAFF. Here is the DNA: TGCAGCGTTGATTCCCGCAGCACTGAAGCTTTCTTT.